The rows below give T cell receptor beta chains drawn from one sample of a study of T cells after yellow fever vaccination. TCRdb ran MiXCR on the 5' RACE reads and lists one entry per CDR3 protein. Among approximately 330,000 distinct CDR3 sequences listed, over 4% were seen once. Specimen: PBMCs, collected 5 days after the yellow fever booster vaccination. All receptors derive from a man between 18 and 35 years old who received the YFV17D yellow fever vaccine. Both conserved end residues are part of each CDR3. Each record gives: CDR3 DNA, CDR3 protein, J gene, D gene, clone size, V gene. A D gene is named only where the DNA matches it firmly. A clone size is listed for some rows: how often the clone was seen (once, few, many), or a class if it is expanded.

CDR3nt: TGTGCCAGCAGCCGAGCTGCAGGGACCTCTGGAAACACCATATATTTT
CDR3aa: CASSRAAGTSGNTIYF
j_gene: TRBJ1-3
d_gene: .
abundance: many
v_gene: TRBV7-2

CDR3nt: TGCGCCAGCAGCATCGTTTCCACAGATACGCAGTATTTT
CDR3aa: CASSIVSTDTQYF
j_gene: TRBJ2-3
d_gene: .
abundance: .
v_gene: TRBV5-1

CDR3nt: TGTGTCAGCGGCGGGCCCGGGGAGCTGTTTTTT
CDR3aa: CVSGGPGELFF
j_gene: TRBJ2-2
d_gene: .
abundance: .
v_gene: TRBV6-6

CDR3nt: TGCAGCGTTGAGGGGAAGGGGGGCTACGAGCAGTACTTC
CDR3aa: CSVEGKGGYEQYF
j_gene: TRBJ2-7
d_gene: .
abundance: many
v_gene: TRBV29-1

CDR3nt: TGTGCCAGCAGCCCGCCGCTCGACGGTTCGGTTGGTGAGCAGTTCTTC
CDR3aa: CASSPPLDGSVGEQFF
j_gene: TRBJ2-1
d_gene: .
abundance: many
v_gene: TRBV7-9

CDR3nt: TGCAGTGTCCTTAACCGGGACTGGGGAGTGGATACGCAGTATTTT
CDR3aa: CSVLNRDWGVDTQYF
j_gene: TRBJ2-3
d_gene: .
abundance: .
v_gene: TRBV20-1

CDR3nt: TGTGCCAGCAGCGCAGAACAGGGTTTGGGAGAAGCTTTCTTT
CDR3aa: CASSAEQGLGEAFF
j_gene: TRBJ1-1
d_gene: .
abundance: .
v_gene: TRBV9

CDR3nt: TGTGCCAGCAGTGAGGTGGAGGGGGCATGGGATACGCAGTATTTT
CDR3aa: CASSEVEGAWDTQYF
j_gene: TRBJ2-3
d_gene: .
abundance: .
v_gene: TRBV6-1

CDR3nt: TGTGCCAGCAGCCCCGTTCGGCGGGGGGGCGCGAATGAGCAGTTCTTC
CDR3aa: CASSPVRRGGANEQFF
j_gene: TRBJ2-1
d_gene: TRBD2
abundance: .
v_gene: TRBV7-9

CDR3nt: TGTGCCAGCAGCCCCCAGGGGTCGGACACCGGGGAGCTGTTTTTT
CDR3aa: CASSPQGSDTGELFF
j_gene: TRBJ2-2
d_gene: .
abundance: .
v_gene: TRBV7-9

CDR3nt: TGTGCCAGCCTTCCCGGACAGTTTAATTCACCCCTCCACTTT
CDR3aa: CASLPGQFNSPLHF
j_gene: TRBJ1-6
d_gene: .
abundance: .
v_gene: TRBV28

CDR3nt: TGTGCCAGCAGTTACAGGGAGTACAATGAGCAGTTCTTC
CDR3aa: CASSYREYNEQFF
j_gene: TRBJ2-1
d_gene: .
abundance: few
v_gene: TRBV6-2/TRBV6-3

CDR3nt: TGTGCCAGCAGCATCAACAGGGAAGGCTATGGCTACACCTTC
CDR3aa: CASSINREGYGYTF
j_gene: TRBJ1-2
d_gene: .
abundance: .
v_gene: TRBV7-2

CDR3nt: TGTGCCAGCAGCGTAGGACTAGCGGGGGCTGGGGAGGATACGCAGTATTTT
CDR3aa: CASSVGLAGAGEDTQYF
j_gene: TRBJ2-3
d_gene: TRBD2
abundance: .
v_gene: TRBV7-2

CDR3nt: TGTGCCAGCAGCTTAGAGGACAGATACTATGGCTACACCTTC
CDR3aa: CASSLEDRYYGYTF
j_gene: TRBJ1-2
d_gene: .
abundance: .
v_gene: TRBV7-2

CDR3nt: TGTGCCAGCAGCCAAGAACAGCGGGGGCGGCAGTTCTTC
CDR3aa: CASSQEQRGRQFF
j_gene: TRBJ2-1
d_gene: TRBD2
abundance: .
v_gene: TRBV7-8

CDR3nt: TGCGCCAGCAGCTTTCTGACATTGGACAATGAGCAGTTCTTC
CDR3aa: CASSFLTLDNEQFF
j_gene: TRBJ2-1
d_gene: .
abundance: few
v_gene: TRBV5-1

CDR3nt: TGCAGCGTCCTACGCTCCTACAATGAGCAGTTCTTC
CDR3aa: CSVLRSYNEQFF
j_gene: TRBJ2-1
d_gene: .
abundance: many
v_gene: TRBV29-1

CDR3nt: TGTGCCAGCAGCGTAGGCGGACTAGCGGGGGGTGGGAATGAGCAGTTCTTC
CDR3aa: CASSVGGLAGGGNEQFF
j_gene: TRBJ2-1
d_gene: TRBD2
abundance: few
v_gene: TRBV9

CDR3nt: TGTGCCAGCAGCCAACATGCGGCGGGGGGGCGCTCCTACAATGAGCAGTTCTTC
CDR3aa: CASSQHAAGGRSYNEQFF
j_gene: TRBJ2-1
d_gene: TRBD2
abundance: many
v_gene: TRBV3-1

CDR3nt: TGTGCCAGCAGCTTAGAACCGGGGTTCGGCACAGATACGCAGTATTTT
CDR3aa: CASSLEPGFGTDTQYF
j_gene: TRBJ2-3
d_gene: .
abundance: .
v_gene: TRBV7-2

CDR3nt: TGTGCCACCAGCAGAGAGCGGGGCTTGAGTGAGCAGTTCTTC
CDR3aa: CATSRERGLSEQFF
j_gene: TRBJ2-1
d_gene: .
abundance: many
v_gene: TRBV15

CDR3nt: TGTGCCAGCAGTTTCTCAGCTCCGGGGGCTGACGGGGGTTTTAATGGCTACACCTTC
CDR3aa: CASSFSAPGADGGFNGYTF
j_gene: TRBJ1-2
d_gene: .
abundance: many
v_gene: TRBV12-3/TRBV12-4

CDR3nt: TGCAGTGCTAGGGGAGGGAGGGGTCTACAAGGGCAGTTCTTC
CDR3aa: CSARGGRGLQGQFF
j_gene: TRBJ2-1
d_gene: TRBD2
abundance: .
v_gene: TRBV20-1

CDR3nt: TGTGCCAGCAGCTTAGTCGGGGGGGCGGTTGAAGCTTTCTTT
CDR3aa: CASSLVGGAVEAFF
j_gene: TRBJ1-1
d_gene: .
abundance: many
v_gene: TRBV11-2

CDR3nt: TGTGCCAGCAGTTCCGGGACTAGGGCGGGAGAGACCCAGTACTTC
CDR3aa: CASSSGTRAGETQYF
j_gene: TRBJ2-5
d_gene: TRBD2
abundance: many
v_gene: TRBV12-3/TRBV12-4

CDR3nt: TGCGCCAGCAGCCCTATGGGACAGGGGTTAACAAATGAGCAGTTCTTC
CDR3aa: CASSPMGQGLTNEQFF
j_gene: TRBJ2-1
d_gene: TRBD1
abundance: .
v_gene: TRBV4-1

CDR3nt: TGTGCCAGCAGCCACTCGTTCGGGACTGAAGCTTTCTTT
CDR3aa: CASSHSFGTEAFF
j_gene: TRBJ1-1
d_gene: .
abundance: .
v_gene: TRBV4-2

CDR3nt: TGTGCCAGCAGCCATCGACCCCGCTACGAGCAGTACTTC
CDR3aa: CASSHRPRYEQYF
j_gene: TRBJ2-7
d_gene: .
abundance: .
v_gene: TRBV3-1

CDR3nt: TGTGCCAGCAGCCCCGACCTCATCGGGGCCCTCCACTTT
CDR3aa: CASSPDLIGALHF
j_gene: TRBJ1-6
d_gene: .
abundance: .
v_gene: TRBV7-6

CDR3nt: TGTGCCAGCAGTTTGTCGGACGGCAACACTGAAGCTTTCTTT
CDR3aa: CASSLSDGNTEAFF
j_gene: TRBJ1-1
d_gene: .
abundance: many
v_gene: TRBV12-3/TRBV12-4

CDR3nt: TGTGCAAGTCGCTTAGCGGAACAGTTGAACACTGAAGCTTTCTTT
CDR3aa: CASRLAEQLNTEAFF
j_gene: TRBJ1-1
d_gene: .
abundance: few
v_gene: TRBV12-2

CDR3nt: TGTGCCAGCAGCGTAGATGGAGCGGGGGGGCCGTACTTC
CDR3aa: CASSVDGAGGPYF
j_gene: TRBJ2-5
d_gene: TRBD2
abundance: many
v_gene: TRBV9

CDR3nt: TGCGCCAGCAAGGAGGGGGCGCAGTACAATGAGCAGTTCTTC
CDR3aa: CASKEGAQYNEQFF
j_gene: TRBJ2-1
d_gene: .
abundance: many
v_gene: TRBV5-1

CDR3nt: TGCAGTGCTAGATCGGATTGGGCGGGGACCCAGTACTTC
CDR3aa: CSARSDWAGTQYF
j_gene: TRBJ2-5
d_gene: .
abundance: .
v_gene: TRBV20-1

CDR3nt: TGTGCCACTCGAGGGTGGGCCCCGGAGACCCAGTACTTC
CDR3aa: CATRGWAPETQYF
j_gene: TRBJ2-5
d_gene: .
abundance: .
v_gene: TRBV5-4

CDR3nt: TGTGCCAGTGCAGGAGACAGGGACGAGACCCAGTACTTC
CDR3aa: CASAGDRDETQYF
j_gene: TRBJ2-5
d_gene: TRBD1
abundance: few
v_gene: TRBV19

CDR3nt: TGTGCCAGCAGCTTACGTGGGCGTAACAGTCAAGAGACCCAGTACTTC
CDR3aa: CASSLRGRNSQETQYF
j_gene: TRBJ2-5
d_gene: .
abundance: many
v_gene: TRBV7-8

CDR3nt: TGCAGTGCTGAGGGGATGAGGACTGAAGCTTTCTTT
CDR3aa: CSAEGMRTEAFF
j_gene: TRBJ1-1
d_gene: .
abundance: .
v_gene: TRBV20-1

CDR3nt: TGTGCCAGCAGCCGGGACGTCTTGAGGCTGTTTTTT
CDR3aa: CASSRDVLRLFF
j_gene: TRBJ2-2
d_gene: .
abundance: .
v_gene: TRBV7-9

CDR3nt: TGTGCCAGCAGCCAGAAATTGCCGGGGTTAGCCAAAAACATTCAGTACTTC
CDR3aa: CASSQKLPGLAKNIQYF
j_gene: TRBJ2-4
d_gene: .
abundance: many
v_gene: TRBV3-1

CDR3nt: TGTGCCAGCAGCTTAGAGCGTAATGAAAAACTGTTTTTT
CDR3aa: CASSLERNEKLFF
j_gene: TRBJ1-4
d_gene: .
abundance: few
v_gene: TRBV5-6

CDR3nt: TGTGCCAGCAGTTCCAAGACTAGCGGTAACACAGATACGCAGTATTTT
CDR3aa: CASSSKTSGNTDTQYF
j_gene: TRBJ2-3
d_gene: TRBD2
abundance: .
v_gene: TRBV27

CDR3nt: TGTGCCAGCTCACCTCGGGCGAGCGCCCTTGATGGCAAAAACATTCAGTACTTC
CDR3aa: CASSPRASALDGKNIQYF
j_gene: TRBJ2-4
d_gene: .
abundance: few
v_gene: TRBV18

CDR3nt: TGTGCCATCAGTGAGTTCTTGGCAGGGACTAATGAAAAACTGTTTTTT
CDR3aa: CAISEFLAGTNEKLFF
j_gene: TRBJ1-4
d_gene: .
abundance: .
v_gene: TRBV10-3

CDR3nt: TGTGCCAGCAGTTTAGCCAGGGCATCTGGAAACACCATATATTTT
CDR3aa: CASSLARASGNTIYF
j_gene: TRBJ1-3
d_gene: .
abundance: many
v_gene: TRBV12-3/TRBV12-4